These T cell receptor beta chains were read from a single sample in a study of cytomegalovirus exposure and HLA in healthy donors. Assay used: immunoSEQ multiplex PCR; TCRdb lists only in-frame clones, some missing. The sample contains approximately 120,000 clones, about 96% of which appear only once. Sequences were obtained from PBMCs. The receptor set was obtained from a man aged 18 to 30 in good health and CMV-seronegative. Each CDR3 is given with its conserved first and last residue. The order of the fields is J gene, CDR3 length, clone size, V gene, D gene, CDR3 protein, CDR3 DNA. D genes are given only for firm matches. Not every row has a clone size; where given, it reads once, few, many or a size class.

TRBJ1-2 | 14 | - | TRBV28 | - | CASGPQGFNYGYTF | TGTGCCAGCGGCCCCCAGGGGTTTAACTATGGCTACACCTTC
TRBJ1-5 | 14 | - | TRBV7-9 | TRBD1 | CASSWGTGDQPQHF | TGTGCCAGCAGCTGGGGGACAGGGGATCAGCCCCAGCATTTT
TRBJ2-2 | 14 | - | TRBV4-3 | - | CASSQDRVTGELFF | TGCGCCAGCAGCCAAGATCGGGTCACCGGGGAGCTGTTTTTT
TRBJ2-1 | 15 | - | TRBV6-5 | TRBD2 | CASRIAGGPRNEQFF | TGTGCCAGCAGAATAGCGGGAGGGCCTCGGAATGAGCAGTTCTTC
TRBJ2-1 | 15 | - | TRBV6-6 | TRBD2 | CASSRTGTRRNEQFF | TGTGCCAGCAGTCGCACCGGGACTAGGAGGAATGAGCAGTTCTTC
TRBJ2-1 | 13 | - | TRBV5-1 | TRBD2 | CASGSGSTHEQFF | TGCGCCAGCGGGAGCGGGAGCACCCATGAGCAGTTCTTC
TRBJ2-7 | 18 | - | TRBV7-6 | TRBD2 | CASSSSPSGRPHSYEQYF | TGTGCCAGCAGCTCTTCTCCGAGCGGGAGGCCACACTCCTACGAGCAGTACTTC
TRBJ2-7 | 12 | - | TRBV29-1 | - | CSAGEISYEQYF | TGCAGCGCGGGGGAGATATCCTACGAGCAGTACTTC
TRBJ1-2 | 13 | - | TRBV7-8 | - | CASSLAWELGYTF | TGTGCCAGCAGCTTAGCTTGGGAGCTTGGCTACACCTTC
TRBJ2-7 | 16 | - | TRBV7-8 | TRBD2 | CASSLARREATSEQYF | TGTGCCAGCAGCTTAGCGCGGCGGGAGGCTACGTCCGAGCAGTACTTC
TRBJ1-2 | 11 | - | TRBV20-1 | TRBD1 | CRPTGVAGYTF | TGCAGACCTACAGGGGTGGCTGGCTACACCTTC
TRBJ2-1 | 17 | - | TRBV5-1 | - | CASSLEILAGSNNEQFF | TGCGCCAGCAGCTTGGAAATACTCGCGGGATCAAACAATGAGCAGTTCTTC
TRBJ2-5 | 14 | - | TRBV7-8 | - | CASSTPRGPETQYF | TGTGCCAGCAGCACACCCAGGGGACCAGAGACCCAGTACTTC
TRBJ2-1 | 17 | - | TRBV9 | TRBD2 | CASSVDVSSGRVGEQFF | TGTGCCAGCAGCGTAGACGTGTCTAGCGGGAGGGTCGGTGAGCAGTTCTTC
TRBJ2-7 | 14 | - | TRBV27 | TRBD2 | CASSPPGRLYEQYF | TGTGCCAGCAGTCCGCCCGGGAGGCTCTACGAGCAGTACTTC
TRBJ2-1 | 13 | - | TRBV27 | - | CASSLSPFNEQFF | TGTGCCAGCAGTTTATCCCCGTTCAATGAGCAGTTCTTC
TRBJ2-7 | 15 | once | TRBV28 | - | CASSRGGPLRSEQYF | TGTGCCAGCAGTAGGGGGGGGCCCTTACGGAGCGAGCAGTACTTC
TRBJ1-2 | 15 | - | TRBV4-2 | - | CASSQEGPVNYGYTF | TGTGCCAGCAGCCAAGAGGGGCCGGTGAACTATGGCTACACCTTC
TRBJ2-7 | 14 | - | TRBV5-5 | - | CASSLISFSYEQYF | TGTGCCAGCAGCTTGATCAGTTTCTCCTACGAGCAGTACTTC
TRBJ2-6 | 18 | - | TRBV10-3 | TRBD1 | CAISDSDRGLSGANVLTF | TGTGCCATCAGTGATAGCGACAGGGGACTCTCTGGGGCCAACGTCCTGACTTTC
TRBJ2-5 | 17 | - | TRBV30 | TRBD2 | CAWSVTRTSGIGETQYF | TGTGCCTGGAGTGTGACGAGGACTAGCGGGATCGGAGAGACCCAGTACTTC
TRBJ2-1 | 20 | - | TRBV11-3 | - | CASSSSAPPQRVLLYNEQFF | TGTGCCAGCAGCTCTAGCGCCCCTCCTCAGCGGGTTCTGCTTTACAATGAGCAGTTCTTC
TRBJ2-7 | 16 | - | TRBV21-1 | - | CASSHPSGEEAYEQYF | TGTGCCAGCAGCCATCCTAGCGGGGAAGAGGCCTACGAGCAGTACTTC
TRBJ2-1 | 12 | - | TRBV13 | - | CASSSGAGEQFF | TGTGCCAGCAGCTCTGGGGCAGGTGAGCAGTTCTTC
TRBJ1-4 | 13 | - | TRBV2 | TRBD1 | CASSAQGAEKLFF | TGTGCCAGCAGTGCACAGGGGGCCGAAAAACTGTTTTTT
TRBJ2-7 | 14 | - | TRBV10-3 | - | CAISEVSEGAEQYF | TGTGCCATCAGTGAGGTGAGCGAAGGTGCCGAGCAGTACTTC
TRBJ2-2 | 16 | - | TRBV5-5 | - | CASSLVVGTNTGELFF | TGTGCCAGCAGCTTGGTTGTCGGGACGAACACCGGGGAGCTGTTTTTT
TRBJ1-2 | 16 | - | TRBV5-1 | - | CASSLERPGEYYGYTF | TGCGCCAGCAGCTTGGAGAGGCCAGGGGAGTACTATGGCTACACCTTC
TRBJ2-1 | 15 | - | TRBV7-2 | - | CASSPHGADYNEQFF | TGTGCCAGCAGCCCCCACGGAGCGGACTACAATGAGCAGTTCTTC
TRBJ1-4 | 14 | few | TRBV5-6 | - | CASSPLRMEEKLFF | TGTGCCAGCAGCCCGTTGCGGATGGAGGAAAAACTGTTTTTT
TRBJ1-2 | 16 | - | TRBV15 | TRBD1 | CATSSWDRVTNYGYTF | TGTGCCACCAGCAGTTGGGACAGAGTCACTAACTATGGCTACACCTTC
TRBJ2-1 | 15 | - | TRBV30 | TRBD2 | CASEPGLAGLGEQFF | TGTGCCTCCGAACCGGGACTAGCGGGATTGGGGGAGCAGTTCTTC
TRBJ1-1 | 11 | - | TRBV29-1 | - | CSLGLGTEAFF | TGCAGCTTGGGCTTGGGTACTGAAGCTTTCTTT
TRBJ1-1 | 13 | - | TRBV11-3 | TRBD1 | CASSIQGDTEAFF | TGTGCCAGCAGCATTCAGGGGGACACTGAAGCTTTCTTT
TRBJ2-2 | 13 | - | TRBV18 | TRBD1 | CASSRTGPGELFF | TGTGCCAGCTCACGGACAGGGCCCGGGGAGCTGTTTTTT
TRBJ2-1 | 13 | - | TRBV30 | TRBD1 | CAWDRDSYNEQFF | TGTGCCTGGGACAGGGACTCCTACAATGAGCAGTTCTTC
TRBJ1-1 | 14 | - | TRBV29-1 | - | CSVILLTENTEAFF | TGCAGCGTAATACTACTGACAGAGAACACTGAAGCTTTCTTT
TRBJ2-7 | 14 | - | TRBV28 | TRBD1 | CASSPGQGSYEQYF | TGTGCCAGCAGTCCCGGACAGGGAAGCTACGAGCAGTACTTC
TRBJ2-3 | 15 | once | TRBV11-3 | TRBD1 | CASSLDPRGQDTQYF | TGTGCCAGCAGCTTAGACCCCAGGGGGCAGGATACGCAGTATTTT
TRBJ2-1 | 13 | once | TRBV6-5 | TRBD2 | CASQLAGGNEQFF | TGTGCCAGCCAACTAGCGGGAGGCAATGAGCAGTTCTTC
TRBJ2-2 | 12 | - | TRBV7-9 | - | CASSRGTGELFF | TGTGCCAGCAGCCGGGGCACCGGGGAGCTGTTTTTT
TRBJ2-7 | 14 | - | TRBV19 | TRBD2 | CASSAYGTSGEQYF | TGTGCCAGTAGCGCTTACGGGACTAGCGGTGAGCAGTACTTC
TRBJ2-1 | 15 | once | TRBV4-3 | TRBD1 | CASSSNRDRYNEQFF | TGCGCCAGCAGCTCAAACCGGGACAGGTACAATGAGCAGTTCTTC
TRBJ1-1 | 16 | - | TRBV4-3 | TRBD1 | CASSQVPQGVPTEAFF | TGCGCCAGCAGCCAAGTCCCCCAGGGGGTGCCCACTGAAGCTTTCTTT
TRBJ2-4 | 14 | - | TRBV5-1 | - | CASSPDGAKNIQYF | TGCGCCAGCAGCCCAGACGGGGCCAAAAACATTCAGTACTTC
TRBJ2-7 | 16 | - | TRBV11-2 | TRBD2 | CASSLGGTSGNHEQYF | TGTGCCAGCAGCTTAGGTGGGACTAGCGGGAACCACGAGCAGTACTTC
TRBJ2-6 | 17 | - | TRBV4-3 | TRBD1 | CASSQRQGGPGANVLTF | TGCGCCAGCAGCCAAAGACAGGGGGGCCCTGGGGCCAACGTCCTGACTTTC
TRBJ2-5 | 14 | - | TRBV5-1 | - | CASSLEDGGETQYF | TGCGCCAGCAGCTTGGAGGACGGGGGAGAGACCCAGTACTTC
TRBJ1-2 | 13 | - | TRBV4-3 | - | CASSQGADYGYTF | TGCGCCAGCAGCCAAGGGGCAGACTATGGCTACACCTTC
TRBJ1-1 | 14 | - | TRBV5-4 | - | CASSSPDKRAEAFF | TGTGCCAGCAGCTCCCCGGATAAACGGGCTGAAGCTTTCTTT
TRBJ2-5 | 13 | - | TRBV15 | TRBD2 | CATLAGGRETQYF | TGTGCCACCCTGGCGGGGGGGAGGGAGACCCAGTACTTC
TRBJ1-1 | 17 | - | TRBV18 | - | CASSLNTGSWRSTEAFF | TGTGCCAGCTCACTTAATACAGGGTCGTGGAGAAGCACTGAAGCTTTCTTT
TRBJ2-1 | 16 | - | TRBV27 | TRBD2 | CASSPGLAGVRNEQFF | TGTGCCAGCAGTCCCGGACTAGCGGGGGTTCGGAATGAGCAGTTCTTC
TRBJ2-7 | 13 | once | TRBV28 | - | CASSLPSTHEQYF | TGTGCCAGCAGTTTACCGTCTACCCACGAGCAGTACTTC